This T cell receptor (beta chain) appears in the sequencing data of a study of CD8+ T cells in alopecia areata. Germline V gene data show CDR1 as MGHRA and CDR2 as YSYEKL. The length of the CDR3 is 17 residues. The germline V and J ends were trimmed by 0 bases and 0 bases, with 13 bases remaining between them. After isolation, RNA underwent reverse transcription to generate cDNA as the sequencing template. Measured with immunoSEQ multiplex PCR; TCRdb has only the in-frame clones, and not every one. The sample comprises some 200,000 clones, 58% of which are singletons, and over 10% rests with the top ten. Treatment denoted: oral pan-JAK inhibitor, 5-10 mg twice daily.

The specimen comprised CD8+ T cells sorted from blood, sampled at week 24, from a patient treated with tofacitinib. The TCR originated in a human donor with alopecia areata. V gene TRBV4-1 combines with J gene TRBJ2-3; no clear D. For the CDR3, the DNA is TGCGCCAGCAGCCAAGATCCCCCCCGGATCAGCACAGATACGCAGTATTTT. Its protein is CASSQDPPRISTDTQYF.